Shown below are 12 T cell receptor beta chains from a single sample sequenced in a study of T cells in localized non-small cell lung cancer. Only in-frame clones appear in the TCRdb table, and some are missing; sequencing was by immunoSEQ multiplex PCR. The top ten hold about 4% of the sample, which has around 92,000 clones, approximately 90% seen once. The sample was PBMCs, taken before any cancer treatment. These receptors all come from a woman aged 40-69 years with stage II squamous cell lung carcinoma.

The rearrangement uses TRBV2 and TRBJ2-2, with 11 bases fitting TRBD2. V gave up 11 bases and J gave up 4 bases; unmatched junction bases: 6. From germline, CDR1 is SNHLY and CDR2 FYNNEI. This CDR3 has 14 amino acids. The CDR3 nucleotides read TGTGCCGGAAGGACTAGCGGGCGCACCGGGGAGCTGTTTTTT. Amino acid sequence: CAGRTSGRTGELFF. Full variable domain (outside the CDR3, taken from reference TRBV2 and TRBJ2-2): EPEVTQTPSHQVTQMGQEVILRCVPISNHLYFYWYRQILGQKVEFLVSFYNNEISEKSEIFDDQFSVERPDGSNFTLKIRSTKLEDSAMYFCAGRTSGRTGELFFGEGSRLTVL.

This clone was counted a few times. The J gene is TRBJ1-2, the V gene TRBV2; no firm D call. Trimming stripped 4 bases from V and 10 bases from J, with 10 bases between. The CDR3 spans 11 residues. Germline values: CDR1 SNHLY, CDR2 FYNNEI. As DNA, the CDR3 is TGTGCCAGCAGTGGGGCAGGCTCCTACACCTTC. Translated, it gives CASSGAGSYTF.

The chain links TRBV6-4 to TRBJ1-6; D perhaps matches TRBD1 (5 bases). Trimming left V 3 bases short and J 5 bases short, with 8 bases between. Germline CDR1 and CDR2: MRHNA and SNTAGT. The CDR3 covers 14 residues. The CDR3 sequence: CASSEGTDNSPLHF. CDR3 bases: TGTGCCAGCAGTGAAGGGACGGATAATTCACCCCTCCACTTT.

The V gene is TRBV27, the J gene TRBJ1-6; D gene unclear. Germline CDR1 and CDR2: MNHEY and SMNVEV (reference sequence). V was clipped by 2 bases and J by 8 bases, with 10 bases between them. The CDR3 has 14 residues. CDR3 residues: CASSLNGIHSPLHF. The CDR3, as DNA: TGTGCCAGCAGTTTAAACGGGATACATTCACCCCTCCACTTT.

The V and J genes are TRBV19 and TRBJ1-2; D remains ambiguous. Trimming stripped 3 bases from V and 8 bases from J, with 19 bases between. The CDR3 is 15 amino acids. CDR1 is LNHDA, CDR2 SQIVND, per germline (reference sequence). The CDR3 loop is CASSIDENFPPGYTF. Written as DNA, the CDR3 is TGTGCCAGTAGTATCGACGAAAACTTCCCGCCGGGCTACACCTTC.

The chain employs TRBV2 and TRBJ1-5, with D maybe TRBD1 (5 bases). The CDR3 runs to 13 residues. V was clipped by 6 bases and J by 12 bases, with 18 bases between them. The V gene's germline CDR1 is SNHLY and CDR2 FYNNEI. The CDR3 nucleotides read TGTGCCAGCAGCAATAATGGGGGGTTGGTCCAGCATTTT. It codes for CASSNNGGLVQHF.

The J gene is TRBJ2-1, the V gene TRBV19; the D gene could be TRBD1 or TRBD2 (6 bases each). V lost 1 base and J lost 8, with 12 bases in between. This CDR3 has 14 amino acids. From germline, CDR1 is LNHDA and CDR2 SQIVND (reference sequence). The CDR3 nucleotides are TGTGCCAGTAGTATAGTGGTGGGGGGCGATGAGCAGTTCTTC. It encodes CASSIVVGGDEQFF.

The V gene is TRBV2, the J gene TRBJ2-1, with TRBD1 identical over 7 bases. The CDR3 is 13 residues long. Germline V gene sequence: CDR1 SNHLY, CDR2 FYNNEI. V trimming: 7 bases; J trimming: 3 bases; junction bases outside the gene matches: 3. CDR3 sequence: CASKDRIYNEQFF. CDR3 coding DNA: TGTGCCAGCAAGGACAGGATCTACAATGAGCAGTTCTTC.

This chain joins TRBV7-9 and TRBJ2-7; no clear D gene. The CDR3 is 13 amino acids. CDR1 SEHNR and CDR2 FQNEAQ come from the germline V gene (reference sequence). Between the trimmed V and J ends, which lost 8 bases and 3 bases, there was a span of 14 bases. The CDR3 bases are TGTGCCAGCGCCATGGAAGTCAGCTACGAGCAGTACTTC. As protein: CASAMEVSYEQYF.

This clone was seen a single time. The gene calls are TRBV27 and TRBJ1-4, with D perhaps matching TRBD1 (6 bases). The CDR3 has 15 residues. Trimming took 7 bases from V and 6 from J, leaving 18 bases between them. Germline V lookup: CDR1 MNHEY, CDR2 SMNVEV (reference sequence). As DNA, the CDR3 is TGTGCCAGCACCTGGGGGGGCGGGGGGTATGAAAAACTGTTTTTT. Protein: CASTWGGGGYEKLFF.

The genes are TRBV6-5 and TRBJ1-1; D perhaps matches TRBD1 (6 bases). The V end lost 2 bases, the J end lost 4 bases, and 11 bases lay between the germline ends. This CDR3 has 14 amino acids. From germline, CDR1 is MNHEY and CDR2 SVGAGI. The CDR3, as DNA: TGTGCCAGCAGTTACGGTCGGGGGGCCACTGAAGCTTTCTTT. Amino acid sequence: CASSYGRGATEAFF.

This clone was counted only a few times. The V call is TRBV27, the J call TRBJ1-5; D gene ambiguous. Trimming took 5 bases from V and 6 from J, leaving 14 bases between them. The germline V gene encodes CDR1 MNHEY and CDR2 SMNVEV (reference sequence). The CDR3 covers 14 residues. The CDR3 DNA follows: TGTGCCAGCAGTCGATTAGGTCCAGGTCAGCCCCAGCATTTT. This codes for CASSRLGPGQPQHF.